What follows are 23 T cell receptor beta chains derived from one specimen sequenced in a study of early T cells in non-severe SARS-CoV-2 infection. From the 5' RACE reads, TCRdb called clonotypes with MiXCR, one entry per CDR3 protein. The sample contains about 23,000 distinct CDR3 sequences, more than 3.5% of which appear only once. Material: whole blood. The receptor source for this set is an adult who was a healthcare worker with PCR-confirmed SARS-CoV-2 infection or an uninfected control (not recorded which).

Ten or more counts support this clonotype. This chain uses TRBV30 with TRBJ2-2; 10 positions match TRBD2. The germline V gene has CDR1 GTSNPN and CDR2 SVGIG (reference sequence). CDR3 size: 15 residues. With 4 bases clipped from V and 4 bases from J, the junction kept 6 bases outside the gene matches. The chain's CDR3 is CAWTPKRGGTGELFF. The CDR3 nucleotides are TGTGCCTGGACCCCGAAGCGGGGGGGCACCGGGGAGCTGTTTTTT.

Many counts were recorded for this clonotype. The chain links TRBV6-5 to TRBJ2-2; D gene unclear. Trimming removed 2 bases at V and 1 base at J, with 8 bases between. The germline V gene has CDR1 MNHEY and CDR2 SVGAGI. The CDR3 runs to 15 residues. This CDR3 is CASSYLSQNTGELFF. The CDR3 DNA reads TGTGCCAGCAGTTACCTGAGCCAGAACACCGGGGAGCTGTTTTTT.

This clonotype was detected ten times or more. The chain joins TRBV28 to TRBJ2-7, with D possibly being TRBD2 (7 bases). Deletions cut 10 bases from V and 0 bases from J, with 19 bases between. The CDR3 length is 15 residues. Germline assignment: CDR1 MDHEN and CDR2 SYDVKM. Written as DNA, the CDR3 is TGTGCCATCTTGGGAGGGGGGACCCACTCCTACGAGCAGTACTTC. Protein: CAILGGGTHSYEQYF.

The CDR3 DNA reads TGTGCCAGCAGCCAATTTTTATCAGATACGCAGTATTTT. It encodes CASSQFLSDTQYF. This chain uses TRBV3-1 with TRBJ2-3; D not resolved. Germline CDR1 and CDR2: LGHDT and YNNKEL (reference sequence). Between the trimmed V and J ends, which lost 2 bases and 4 bases, there was a span of 7 bases. This CDR3 is built from 13 residues.

The chain couples TRBV9 to TRBJ2-7; D is perhaps TRBD1 (7 bases). The CDR3 spans 13 residues. V was pared by 0 bases and J by 6 bases, with 10 bases between. CDR1 and CDR2 (germline): SGDLS, YYNGEE. CDR3 in amino acids: CASSVGQGGEQYF. DNA for the CDR3: TGTGCCAGCAGCGTAGGACAGGGAGGCGAGCAGTACTTC.

This clonotype was counted at least ten times. J is TRBJ2-7 and V is TRBV2; maybe TRBD1 (6 bases). V was clipped by 6 bases and J by 1 base, with 13 bases between them. Germline loops: CDR1 SNHLY, CDR2 FYNNEI. The CDR3 covers 14 residues. CDR3 sequence reads: CASRPRGTSYEQYF. Written as DNA, the CDR3 is TGTGCCAGCAGACCCAGGGGCACTTCCTACGAGCAGTACTTC.

The V call is TRBV30, the J call TRBJ1-2, with 7 bases identical to TRBD1. Germline-derived CDR1 and CDR2 are GTSNPN and SVGIG (reference sequence). J lost 6 bases, V lost 4 bases, and 5 bases had no gene match. The CDR3 spans 12 residues. Here the CDR3 reads CAWTYRGNGYTF. The CDR3 DNA reads as TGTGCCTGGACCTACAGGGGTAATGGCTACACCTTC.

Ten or more counts support this clonotype. The V call is TRBV18, the J call TRBJ1-6; D not resolved. This CDR3 spans 15 amino acids. The germline CDR1 and CDR2 sequences are KGHSH and LQKENI. Trimming pared 2 bases from V and 7 bases from J, leaving 12 bases between. The CDR3 bases are TGTGCCAGCTCACCATTTAGTTCGGAAAATTCACCCCTCCACTTT. Residues: CASSPFSSENSPLHF.

This clonotype occurred many times. This sequence joins TRBV29-1 and TRBJ2-7; 9 nucleotides line up with TRBD1. CDR3 size: 13 residues. Germline V gene sequence: CDR1 SQVTM, CDR2 ANQGSEA. V was clipped by 4 bases and J by 3 bases; unmatched bases: 4. CDR3 in amino acids: CSVVWGQGYEQYF. DNA for the CDR3: TGCAGCGTTGTGTGGGGACAGGGCTACGAGCAGTACTTC.

This chain uses TRBV3-1 with TRBJ2-1; no clear D gene. The CDR3 is made up of 15 amino acids. The germline V gene has CDR1 LGHDT and CDR2 YNNKEL (reference sequence). The V and J ends lost 1 base and 4 bases respectively, with 11 bases between them. Here the CDR3 reads CASSQGLMAYNEQFF. Written as DNA, the CDR3 is TGTGCCAGCAGCCAAGGATTGATGGCTTACAATGAGCAGTTCTTC.

This clonotype was seen many times. The V and J genes are TRBV7-9 and TRBJ1-2; no reliable D call. This CDR3 has 15 residues. The ends were cut back, 5 bases at V and 0 bases at J, with 13 bases in the middle. The germline V gene has CDR1 SEHNR and CDR2 FQNEAQ (reference sequence). CDR3 nucleotides: TGTGCCAGCAGCCCTGTTGGTGACCCTAACTATGGCTACACCTTC. Protein product: CASSPVGDPNYGYTF.

This clonotype appeared many times. The chain couples TRBV18 to TRBJ2-7; 12 positions match TRBD2. Germline loops: CDR1 KGHSH, CDR2 LQKENI. V dropped 3 bases and J dropped 3; count of bases not matched to a gene: 9. This CDR3 is 17 amino acids long. CDR3 DNA sequence: TGTGCCAGCTCACCTCTAGCGGGGGGGCGAGAGGGCTACGAGCAGTACTTC. It encodes CASSPLAGGREGYEQYF.

At least ten counts were recorded for this clonotype. V usage is TRBV7-2 and J usage is TRBJ1-2; D possibly corresponds to TRBD1 (6 bases). V lost 5 bases and J lost 4, with 20 bases in between. The CDR3 has 16 residues. Per the germline V gene, CDR1 is SGHTA and CDR2 is FQGNSA. The CDR3 protein is CASSPRQALWGYGYTF. As DNA, the CDR3 is TGTGCCAGCAGCCCGAGACAGGCCCTATGGGGCTATGGCTACACCTTC.

This clonotype was observed many times. V gene TRBV7-6 combines with J gene TRBJ2-1; D remains ambiguous. V was shortened by 5 bases and J by 6 bases, with 20 bases between the two germline ends. This CDR3 comprises 16 residues. The germline V gene encodes CDR1 SGHVS and CDR2 FNYEAQ. This CDR3 reads CASSGPGPHPSNEQFF. The CDR3 bases are TGTGCCAGCAGCGGACCCGGACCCCACCCGTCCAATGAGCAGTTCTTC.

The table lists this clonotype with many counts. CDR3 in amino acids: CASEQGALSYEQYF. CDR3 nucleotide sequence: TGTGCCAGCGAACAGGGTGCCCTATCCTACGAGCAGTACTTC. The rearrangement links TRBV7-8 to TRBJ2-7, with D possibly TRBD1 on 6 matching bases. The CDR3 covers 14 residues. Germline loops: CDR1 SGHVS, CDR2 FQNEAQ. V dropped 8 bases and J dropped 1 base, with 15 bases sitting between them.

This clonotype was counted many times. The V call is TRBV7-2, the J call TRBJ2-7; D is undetermined. Germline V gives CDR1 SGHTA, CDR2 FQGNSA. The CDR3 totals 10 residues. The V end was cut by 8 bases, the J end by 4 bases, with 6 bases between. This CDR3 reads CASPLYEQYF. The CDR3 bases are TGTGCCAGCCCTCTGTACGAGCAGTACTTC.

This clonotype was observed many times. The chain joins TRBV10-3 to TRBJ2-7, with 8 bases aligning to TRBD2. CDR3 length: 15 residues. Losses at the gene ends were 3 bases for V and 5 bases for J; bases not matched to a gene: 9. Per the germline V gene, CDR1 is ENHRY and CDR2 is SYGVKD. In nucleotides, the CDR3 is TGTGCCATCAGTGAAGTCGGGAGGGGGGCGAACGAGCAGTACTTC. It translates to CAISEVGRGANEQYF.

There are many counts of this clonotype. V usage is TRBV7-2 and J usage is TRBJ2-3, with TRBD2 matching 8 bases. Per germline, CDR1 SGHTA and CDR2 FQGNSA. The ends lost 2 bases at V and 6 bases at J; junction bases unmatched: 4. The CDR3 has 14 amino acids. The CDR3 DNA reads TGTGCCAGCAGCTTATACGGGGGGGCGGATACGCAGTATTTT. This sequence encodes CASSLYGGADTQYF.

The table lists this clonotype with a few counts. The chain has TRBV19 and TRBJ1-2; D remains ambiguous. Trimming removed 1 base at V and 3 bases at J, with 15 bases between. The germline gives CDR1 LNHDA, CDR2 SQIVND (reference sequence). The CDR3 has 16 residues. The CDR3 DNA is TGTGCCAGTAGTATAGTAACCCCCGCAGAAGACTATGGCTACACCTTC. This sequence encodes CASSIVTPAEDYGYTF.

This clonotype showed up many times. This rearrangement joins TRBV5-1 to TRBJ2-7; the D gene is possibly TRBD2 (6 bases). The CDR3 spans 16 residues. Trimming shortened V by 5 bases and J by 3 bases, and 21 bases separated the two germline ends. CDR1 SGHRS and CDR2 YFSETQ come from the germline V gene. This chain's CDR3 is CASRSFMGGPVYEQYF. CDR3 DNA sequence: TGCGCCAGCAGATCCTTCATGGGAGGCCCCGTCTACGAGCAGTACTTC.

This clonotype was detected ten times or more. The chain recombines TRBV2 with TRBJ1-1, with TRBD1 matching 10 bases. The CDR3 consists of 15 residues. V lost 8 bases, J lost 5 bases, and 11 bases stayed unmatched. Germline V gene sequence: CDR1 SNHLY, CDR2 FYNNEI. CDR3 region: CASDALGTGVTEAFF. CDR3 nucleotides: TGTGCCAGCGACGCGCTTGGGACAGGGGTAACTGAAGCTTTCTTT.

The genes are TRBV6-5 and TRBJ2-1; 7 positions match TRBD2. The trim removed 1 base at V and 2 bases at J, leaving 2 bases unmatched. The germline CDR1 and CDR2 sequences are MNHEY and SVGAGI. This CDR3 contains 15 residues. The chain's CDR3 is CASSYWGGAYNEQFF. The CDR3 bases are TGTGCCAGCAGTTACTGGGGGGGGGCCTACAATGAGCAGTTCTTC.

This clonotype appeared many times. V gene TRBV20-1 combines with J gene TRBJ2-1, with 12 bases fitting TRBD1. The germline gives CDR1 DFQATT, CDR2 SNEGSKA (reference sequence). The CDR3 spans 15 residues. With 3 bases clipped from V and 9 bases from J, the junction kept 9 bases outside the gene matches. The CDR3 loop is CSASDPGQGAVEQFF. The CDR3, as DNA: TGCAGTGCTAGTGATCCGGGACAGGGGGCGGTTGAGCAGTTCTTC.